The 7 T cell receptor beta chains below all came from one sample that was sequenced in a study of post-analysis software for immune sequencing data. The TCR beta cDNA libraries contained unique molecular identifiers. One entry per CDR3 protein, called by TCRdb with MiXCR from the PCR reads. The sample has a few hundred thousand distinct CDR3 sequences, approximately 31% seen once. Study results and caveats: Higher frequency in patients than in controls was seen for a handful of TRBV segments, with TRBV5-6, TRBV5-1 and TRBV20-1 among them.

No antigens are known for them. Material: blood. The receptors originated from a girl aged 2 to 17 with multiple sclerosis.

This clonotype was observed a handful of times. CDR3 sequence reads: CSASGQGYGYTF. The CDR3 DNA is TGCAGTGCCTCGGGGCAGGGCTATGGCTACACCTTC. The chain couples TRBV20-1 to TRBJ1-2; tentatively, D is TRBD1 (5 bases). With 6 bases removed from V and 4 bases from J, the gap between germline ends came to 12 bases. Germline lookup yields CDR1 DFQATT and CDR2 SNEGSKA (reference sequence). This CDR3 spans 12 amino acids.

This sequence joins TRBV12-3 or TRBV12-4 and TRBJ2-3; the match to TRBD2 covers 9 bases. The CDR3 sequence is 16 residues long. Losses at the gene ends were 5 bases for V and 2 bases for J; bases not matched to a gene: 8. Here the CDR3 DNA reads TGTGCCAGCAGTCCGAATCTAGCGGGGCACACAGATACGCAGTATTTT. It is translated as CASSPNLAGHTDTQYF.

As DNA, the CDR3 is TGCGCCAGCAGTATAGGAAAGCAGGGAGGTCAGCCCCAGCATTTT. Its protein is CASSIGKQGGQPQHF. The chain carries TRBV10-2 and TRBJ1-5, with D possibly TRBD1 on 5 matching bases. With 5 bases removed from V and 6 bases from J, the gap between germline ends came to 17 bases. This CDR3 has 15 amino acids. Germline V lookup: CDR1 WSHSY, CDR2 SAAADI.

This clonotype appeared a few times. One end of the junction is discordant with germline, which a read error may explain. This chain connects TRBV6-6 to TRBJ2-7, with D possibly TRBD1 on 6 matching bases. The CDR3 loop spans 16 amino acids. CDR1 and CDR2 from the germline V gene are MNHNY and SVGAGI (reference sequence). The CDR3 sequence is CVSRTTLGQIYYEQYF. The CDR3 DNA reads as TGTGTCAGCAGAACGACTTTGGGACAAATCTACTACGAGCAGTACTTC.

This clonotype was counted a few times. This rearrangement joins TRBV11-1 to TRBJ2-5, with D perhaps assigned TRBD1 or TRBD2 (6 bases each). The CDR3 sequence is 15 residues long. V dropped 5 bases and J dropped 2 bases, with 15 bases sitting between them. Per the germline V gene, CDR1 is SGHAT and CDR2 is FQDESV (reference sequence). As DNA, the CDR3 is TGTGCCAGCAGCCCAGTCGGGGGCCGACAAGAGACCCAGTACTTC. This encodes CASSPVGGRQETQYF.

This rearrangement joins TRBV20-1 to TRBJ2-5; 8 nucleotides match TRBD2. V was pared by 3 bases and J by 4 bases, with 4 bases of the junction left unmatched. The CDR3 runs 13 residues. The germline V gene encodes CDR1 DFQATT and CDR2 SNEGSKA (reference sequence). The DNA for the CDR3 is TGCAGTGCTAGGGGGACTAGAAGAGAGACCCAGTACTTC. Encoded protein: CSARGTRRETQYF.

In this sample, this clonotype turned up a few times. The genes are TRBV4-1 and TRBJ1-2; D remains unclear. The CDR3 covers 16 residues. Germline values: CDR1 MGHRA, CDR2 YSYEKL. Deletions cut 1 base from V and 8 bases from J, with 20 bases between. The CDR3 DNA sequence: TGCGCCAGCAGCCAAGCGGGCGGGTCCCTCATGGGGGGCTACACCTTC. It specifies CASSQAGGSLMGGYTF.